This TCR beta chain was obtained from a study of T cells after somatic rescue of genetic block. This table comes from immunoSEQ multiplex PCR, and its TCRdb copy is limited to in-frame clones, with some not included. The table lists roughly 55,000 clones, about 96% of them singletons. Germline CDR1 SEHNR, CDR2 FQNEAQ (reference sequence). There are 14 residues in the CDR3. The V gene lost 2 bases and the J gene lost 2 bases, with 10 bases spanning the gap. The sequence was obtained from a child under two years old. Sequencing used peripheral blood mononuclear cells (PBMCs). The V gene is TRBV7-9, the J gene TRBJ2-7; D may correspond to TRBD1 or TRBD2 (6 bases each). CDR3 residues: CASSLPGGAYEQYF. The CDR3, as DNA: TGTGCCAGCAGCTTACCCGGGGGCGCCTACGAGCAGTACTTC. Looking up the rest from reference TRBV7-9 and TRBJ2-7 gives the full variable domain: DTGVSQNPRHKITKRGQNVTFRCDPISEHNRLYWYRQTLGQGPEFLTYFQNEAQLEKSRLLSDRFSAERPKGSFSTLEIQRTEQGDSAMYLCASSLPGGAYEQYFGPGTRLTVT.